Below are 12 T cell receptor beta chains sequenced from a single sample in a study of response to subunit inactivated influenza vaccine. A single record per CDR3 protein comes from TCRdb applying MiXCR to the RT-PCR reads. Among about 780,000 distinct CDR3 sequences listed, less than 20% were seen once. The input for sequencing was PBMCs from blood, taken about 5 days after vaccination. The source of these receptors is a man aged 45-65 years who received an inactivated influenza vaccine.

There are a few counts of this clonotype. CDR3 in amino acids: CASSEPPGLAGGAGANVLTF. DNA for the CDR3: TGTGCCAGCAGTGAACCCCCGGGACTAGCGGGGGGGGCTGGGGCCAACGTCCTGACTTTC. The chain recombines TRBV12-3 or TRBV12-4 with TRBJ2-6, with 16 nucleotides matching TRBD2. This CDR3 has 20 residues. The V gene end was trimmed by 5 bases and the J gene end by 2 bases; junction bases not matched to a gene: 9.

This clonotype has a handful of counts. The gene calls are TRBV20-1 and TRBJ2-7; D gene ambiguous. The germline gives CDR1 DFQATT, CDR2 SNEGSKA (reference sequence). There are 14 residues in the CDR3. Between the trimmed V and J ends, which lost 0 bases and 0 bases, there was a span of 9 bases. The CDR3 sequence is CSAREWGSSYEQYF. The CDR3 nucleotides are TGCAGTGCTAGAGAATGGGGATCCTCCTACGAGCAGTACTTC.

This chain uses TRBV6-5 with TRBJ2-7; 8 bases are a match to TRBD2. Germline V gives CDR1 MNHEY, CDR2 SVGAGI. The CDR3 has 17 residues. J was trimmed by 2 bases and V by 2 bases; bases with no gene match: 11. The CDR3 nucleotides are TGTGCCAGCAGTTACCTCCCGGGTAGCGGGACTACCTACGAGCAGTACTTC. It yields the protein CASSYLPGSGTTYEQYF.

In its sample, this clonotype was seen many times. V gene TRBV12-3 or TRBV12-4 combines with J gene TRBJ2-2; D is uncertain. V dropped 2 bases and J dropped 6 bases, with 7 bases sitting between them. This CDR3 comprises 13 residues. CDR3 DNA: TGTGCCAGCAGTTTAACTTGGGCCGGGGAGCTGTTTTTT. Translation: CASSLTWAGELFF.

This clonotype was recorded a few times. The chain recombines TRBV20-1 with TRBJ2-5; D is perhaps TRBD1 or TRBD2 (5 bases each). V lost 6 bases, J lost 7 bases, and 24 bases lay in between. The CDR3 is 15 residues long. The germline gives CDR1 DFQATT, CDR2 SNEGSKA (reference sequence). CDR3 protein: CSAAWTGAPSRTQYF. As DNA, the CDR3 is TGCAGTGCAGCCTGGACCGGGGCCCCAAGCAGGACCCAGTACTTC.

The CDR3 nucleotides read TGTGCCAGCGGGAGACCGTGGTCGGCCGACACCGGGGAGCTGTTTTTT. Its translation: CASGRPWSADTGELFF. The rearrangement joins TRBV6-1 to TRBJ2-2, with D possibly matching TRBD2 (5 bases). V was pared by 8 bases and J by 3 bases, with 19 bases between. Germline values: CDR1 MNHNS, CDR2 SASEGT. The length of the CDR3 is 16 residues.

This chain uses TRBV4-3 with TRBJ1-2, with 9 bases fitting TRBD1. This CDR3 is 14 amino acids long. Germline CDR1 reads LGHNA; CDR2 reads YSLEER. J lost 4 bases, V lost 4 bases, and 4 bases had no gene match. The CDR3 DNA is TGCGCCAGCAGCCCCGGGACAGGGACCTATGGCTACACCTTC. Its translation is CASSPGTGTYGYTF.

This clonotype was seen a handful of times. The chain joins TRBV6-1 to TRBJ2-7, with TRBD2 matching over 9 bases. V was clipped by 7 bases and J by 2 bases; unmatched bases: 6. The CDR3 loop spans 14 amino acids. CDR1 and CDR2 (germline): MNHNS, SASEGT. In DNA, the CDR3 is TGTGCCAGCATCGAAGCGGGAGGACCCTACGAGCAGTACTTC. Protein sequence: CASIEAGGPYEQYF.

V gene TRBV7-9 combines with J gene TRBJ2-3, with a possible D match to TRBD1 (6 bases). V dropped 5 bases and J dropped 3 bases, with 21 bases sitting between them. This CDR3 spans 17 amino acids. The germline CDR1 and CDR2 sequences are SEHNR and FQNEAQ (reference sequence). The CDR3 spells CASSPQLRDKKTDTQYF. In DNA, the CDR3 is TGTGCCAGCAGCCCCCAACTCCGGGACAAGAAGACAGATACGCAGTATTTT.

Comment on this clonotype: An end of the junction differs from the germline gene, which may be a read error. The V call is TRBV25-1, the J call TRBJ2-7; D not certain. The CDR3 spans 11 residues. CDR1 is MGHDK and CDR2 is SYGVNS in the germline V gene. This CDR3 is CASSEYREHYF. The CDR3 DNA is TGTGCCAGCAGTGAATACCGCGAGCACTACTTC.

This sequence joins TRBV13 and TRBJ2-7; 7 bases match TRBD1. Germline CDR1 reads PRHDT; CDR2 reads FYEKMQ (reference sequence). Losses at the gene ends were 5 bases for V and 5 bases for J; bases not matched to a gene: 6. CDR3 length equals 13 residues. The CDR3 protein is CASSMKTGHEQYF. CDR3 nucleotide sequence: TGTGCCAGCAGCATGAAGACAGGGCACGAGCAGTACTTC. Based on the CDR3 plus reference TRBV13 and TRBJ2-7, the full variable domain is AAGVIQSPRHLIKEKRETATLKCYPIPRHDTVYWYQQGPGQDPQFLISFYEKMQSDKGSIPDRFSAQQFSDYHSELNMSSLELGDSALYFCASSMKTGHEQYFGPGTRLTVT.

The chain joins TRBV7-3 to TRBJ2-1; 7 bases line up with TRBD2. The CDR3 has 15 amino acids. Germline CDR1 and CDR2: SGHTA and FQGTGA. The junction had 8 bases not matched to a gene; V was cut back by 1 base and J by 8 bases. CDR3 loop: CASSLMPAGDDEQFF. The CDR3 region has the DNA TGTGCCAGCAGCTTAATGCCGGCGGGAGATGATGAGCAGTTCTTC.